The T cell receptor (beta chain) described here comes from a study of control samples from healthy donors and cancer patients. Repertoires were generated with immunoSEQ multiplex PCR, while TCRdb's copy carries only in-frame clones and drops some. This sample has fewer than 500,000 clones, with 80% to 95% found just once. Material: PBMCs. This TCR derives from a man aged 40-49 years with head and neck cancer.

The CDR3 coding sequence is TGCGCCAGCAGCCAAGCGCTAGGTCTCGTGGGGGAAAAACTGTTTTTT. This codes for CASSQALGLVGEKLFF. The chain joins TRBV4-3 to TRBJ1-4; no definite D call. CDR1 is LGHNA, CDR2 YSLEER, per germline. Trimming removed 1 base at V and 8 bases at J, with 17 bases between. The CDR3 has 16 residues.